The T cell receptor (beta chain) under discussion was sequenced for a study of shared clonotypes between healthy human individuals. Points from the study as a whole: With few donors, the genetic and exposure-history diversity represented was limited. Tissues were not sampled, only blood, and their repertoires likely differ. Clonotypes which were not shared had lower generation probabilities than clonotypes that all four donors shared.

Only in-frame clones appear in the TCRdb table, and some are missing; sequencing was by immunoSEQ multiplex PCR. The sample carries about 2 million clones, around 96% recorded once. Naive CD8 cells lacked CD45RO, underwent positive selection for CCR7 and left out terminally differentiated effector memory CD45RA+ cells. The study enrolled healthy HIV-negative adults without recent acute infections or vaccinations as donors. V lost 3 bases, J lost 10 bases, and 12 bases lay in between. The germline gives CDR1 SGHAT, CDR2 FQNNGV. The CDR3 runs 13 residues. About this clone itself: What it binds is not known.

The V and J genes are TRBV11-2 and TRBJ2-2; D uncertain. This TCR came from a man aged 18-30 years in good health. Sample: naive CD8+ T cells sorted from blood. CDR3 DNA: TGTGCCAGCAGCTTTCACCGGCTCCCGGAGCTGTTTTTT. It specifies CASSFHRLPELFF.